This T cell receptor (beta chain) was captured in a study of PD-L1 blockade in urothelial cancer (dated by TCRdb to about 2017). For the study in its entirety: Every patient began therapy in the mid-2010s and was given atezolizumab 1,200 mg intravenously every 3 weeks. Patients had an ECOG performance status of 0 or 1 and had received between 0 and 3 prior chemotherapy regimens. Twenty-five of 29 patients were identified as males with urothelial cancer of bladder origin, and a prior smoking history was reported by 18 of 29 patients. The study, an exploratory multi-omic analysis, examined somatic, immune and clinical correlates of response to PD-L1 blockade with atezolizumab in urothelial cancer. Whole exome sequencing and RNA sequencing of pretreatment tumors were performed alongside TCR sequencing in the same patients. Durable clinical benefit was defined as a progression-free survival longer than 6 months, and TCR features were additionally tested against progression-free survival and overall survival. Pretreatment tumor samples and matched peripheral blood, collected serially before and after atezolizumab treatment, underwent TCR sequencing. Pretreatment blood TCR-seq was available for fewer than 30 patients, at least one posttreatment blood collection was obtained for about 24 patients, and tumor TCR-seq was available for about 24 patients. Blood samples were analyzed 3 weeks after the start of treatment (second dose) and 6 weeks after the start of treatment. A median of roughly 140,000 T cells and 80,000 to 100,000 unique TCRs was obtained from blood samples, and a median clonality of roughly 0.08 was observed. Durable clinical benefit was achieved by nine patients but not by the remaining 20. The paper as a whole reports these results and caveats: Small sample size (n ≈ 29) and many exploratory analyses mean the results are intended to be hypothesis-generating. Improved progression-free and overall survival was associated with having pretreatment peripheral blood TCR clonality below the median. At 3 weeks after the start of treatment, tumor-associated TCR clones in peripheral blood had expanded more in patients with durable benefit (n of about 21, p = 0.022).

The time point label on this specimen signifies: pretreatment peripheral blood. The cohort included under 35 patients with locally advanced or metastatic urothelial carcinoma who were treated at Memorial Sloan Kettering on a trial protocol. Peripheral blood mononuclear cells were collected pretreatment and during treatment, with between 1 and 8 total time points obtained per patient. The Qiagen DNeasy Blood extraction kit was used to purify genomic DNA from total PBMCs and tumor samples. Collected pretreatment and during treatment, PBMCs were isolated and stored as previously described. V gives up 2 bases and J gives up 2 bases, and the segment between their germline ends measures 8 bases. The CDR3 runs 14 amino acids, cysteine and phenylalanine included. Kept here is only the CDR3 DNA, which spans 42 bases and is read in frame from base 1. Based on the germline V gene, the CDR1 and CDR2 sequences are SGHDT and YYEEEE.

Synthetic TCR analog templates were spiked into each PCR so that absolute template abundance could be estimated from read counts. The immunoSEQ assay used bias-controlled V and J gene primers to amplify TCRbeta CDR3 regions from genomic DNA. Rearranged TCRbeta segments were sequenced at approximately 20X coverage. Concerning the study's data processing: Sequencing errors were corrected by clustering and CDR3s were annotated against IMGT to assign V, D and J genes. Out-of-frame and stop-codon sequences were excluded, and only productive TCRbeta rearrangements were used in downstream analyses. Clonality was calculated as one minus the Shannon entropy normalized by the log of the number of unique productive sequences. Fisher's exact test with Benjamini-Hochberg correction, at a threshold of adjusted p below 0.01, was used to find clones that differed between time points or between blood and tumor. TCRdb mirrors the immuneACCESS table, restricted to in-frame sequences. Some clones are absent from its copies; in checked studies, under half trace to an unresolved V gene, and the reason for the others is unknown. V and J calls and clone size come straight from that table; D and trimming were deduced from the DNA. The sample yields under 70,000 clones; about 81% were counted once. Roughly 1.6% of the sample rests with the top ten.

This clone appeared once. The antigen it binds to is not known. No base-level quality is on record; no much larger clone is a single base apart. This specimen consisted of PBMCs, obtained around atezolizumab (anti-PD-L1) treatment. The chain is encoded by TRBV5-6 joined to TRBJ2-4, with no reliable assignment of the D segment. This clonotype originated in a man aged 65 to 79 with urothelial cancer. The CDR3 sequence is CASSLPGSKNIQYF. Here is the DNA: TGTGCCAGCAGCTTACCCGGGTCCAAAAACATTCAGTACTTC.